A selection of T cell receptor beta chains follows, all from one sample in a study of cytomegalovirus exposure and HLA in healthy donors. Using immunoSEQ multiplex PCR, the repertoire was profiled, and TCRdb retains in-frame clones only, with some absent. The data include about 150,000 clones; the top ten clones carry roughly 2%. Material: PBMCs. Receptor source: a man aged 25 to 45 in good health and CMV-seronegative. Each CDR3 is given with its conserved first and last residue. A D gene is named only where the DNA matches it firmly.

V gene: TRBV12-5
D gene: -
CDR3 length: 11
J gene: TRBJ2-3
CDR3 protein: CASAVTDTQYF
CDR3 DNA: TGTGCTAGTGCCGTCACAGATACGCAGTATTTT

V gene: TRBV10-1
D gene: -
CDR3 length: 15
J gene: TRBJ2-7
CDR3 protein: CASSDPASPAGEQYF
CDR3 DNA: TGCGCCAGCAGTGACCCGGCTAGCCCCGCTGGCGAGCAGTACTTC

V gene: TRBV25-1
D gene: -
CDR3 length: 12
J gene: TRBJ2-3
CDR3 protein: CASSDVADTQYF
CDR3 DNA: TGTGCCAGCAGTGATGTTGCGGATACGCAGTATTTT

V gene: TRBV25-1
D gene: TRBD1
CDR3 length: 12
J gene: TRBJ1-2
CDR3 protein: CASRGQGEGYTF
CDR3 DNA: TGTGCCAGCAGAGGACAGGGTGAAGGCTACACCTTC

V gene: TRBV10-3
D gene: -
CDR3 length: 14
J gene: TRBJ2-1
CDR3 protein: CAISDIVGRNEQFF
CDR3 DNA: TGTGCCATCAGTGATATTGTGGGGAGGAATGAGCAGTTCTTC

V gene: TRBV28
D gene: -
CDR3 length: 14
J gene: TRBJ1-1
CDR3 protein: CASSLRGQLQEAFF
CDR3 DNA: TGTGCCAGCAGTTTACGTGGGCAGCTTCAGGAAGCTTTCTTT

V gene: TRBV6-5
D gene: -
CDR3 length: 16
J gene: TRBJ1-1
CDR3 protein: CASSYADITGGTEAFF
CDR3 DNA: TGTGCCAGCAGTTATGCGGACATCACGGGAGGCACTGAAGCTTTCTTT

V gene: TRBV10-3
D gene: TRBD2
CDR3 length: 16
J gene: TRBJ2-7
CDR3 protein: CAINPLAGGPVYEQYF
CDR3 DNA: TGTGCCATCAATCCACTAGCGGGAGGGCCGGTCTACGAGCAGTACTTC

V gene: TRBV28
D gene: -
CDR3 length: 14
J gene: TRBJ1-1
CDR3 protein: CASSAYLRGSEAFF
CDR3 DNA: TGTGCCAGCAGTGCTTACCTCAGGGGATCTGAAGCTTTCTTT

V gene: TRBV4-2
D gene: -
CDR3 length: 15
J gene: TRBJ1-4
CDR3 protein: CASSQGQQAREKLFF
CDR3 DNA: TGTGCCAGCAGCCAAGGCCAGCAGGCCAGGGAAAAACTGTTTTTT

V gene: TRBV10-3
D gene: -
CDR3 length: 15
J gene: TRBJ2-7
CDR3 protein: CAINSGTGGDYEQYF
CDR3 DNA: TGTGCCATCAATTCTGGAACCGGGGGTGACTACGAGCAGTACTTC